Described below is a single T cell receptor beta chain sequence and its context. This clonotype has more than one count but fewer than ten. What antigen it recognizes has not been identified. It has no much larger one-base neighbor in the sample; base qualities were not kept. Looking up the germline V gene yields CDR1 SQVTM and CDR2 ANQGSEA. Here V drops 4 bases and J drops 2 bases, and the junction holds 5 bases not matched to any gene. From cysteine to phenylalanine, the CDR3 is 14 amino acids long. The CDR3 DNA has 42 bases and is translated from base 1. Ophthalmopathy patients had moderately to severely active disease, Clinical Activity Score of at least 3, NOSPECS grade of at least 4, and duration under 3 months. Exclusion was applied to patients with uncontrolled infections, other autoimmune diseases, pregnancy or lactation. Clinical symptoms, serum thyroxine and TRAb, thyroid ultrasound, and orbital computed tomography formed the basis for the diagnoses. PBMCs were separated from roughly 10 ml of fresh peripheral blood using Ficoll-Paque density gradient centrifugation. Total RNA was extracted with Trizol reagent, and quality was checked on an Agilent 2100 Bioanalyzer.

The TCR beta CDR3 regions were amplified from RNA transcripts. A first-round RT-PCR of the TCR CDR3 used the HTBI primer set with the Qiagen OneStep RT-PCR kit. Libraries were constructed in a second round of multiplex PCR, after which size selection and purification were performed. Paired-end sequencing of the libraries was performed with 100 bp reads on an Illumina HiSeq2000. In the source study's methods: Raw data were processed with SOAPnuke, discarding reads with adapters, uncalled bases, mean Phred below 15, or no exact constant-primer or identifier match. COPE v1.2.5 was used to merge the high-quality paired reads, and each unique nucleotide sequence was defined as a clonotype. MiTCR v1.1 was used to align the clonotypes against IMGT TRBV, TRBD and TRBJ reference segments. Only V-J combinations with frequency above 0.0001, covering 99.2% of repertoires, were analysed. A TCS score was defined as the ratio between F50 (clonal expansion) and ExV (chaos), using BLOSUM62-based TCRdist between CDR3 peptides within each V-J. Welch's t-statistics and random forest reduced just over 500 V-J features to roughly 13, which were used in a naive Bayes classifier (R e1071). TCRdb trimmed the raw reads at Q25, called clones with MiXCR and kept productive beta chains. Rows with a matching CDR3 protein are joined into one entry that keeps the most common DNA and genes. The V and J calls reflect TCRdb's pipeline rather than the authors' work. This sample gives hundreds of thousands of distinct CDR3 sequences in total; roughly 15% of them show up just once. The top ten clones comprise around 3.5% of the sample.

These data come from a study of T cells in Graves' hyperthyroidism and ophthalmopathy (dated by TCRdb to about 2019). Background on the whole study: Peripheral blood was collected at initial diagnosis, before any treatment. Whether ophthalmopathy could be predicted prospectively was tested in an independent validation cohort made up of 18 hyperthyroidism patients plus 17 patients who later progressed to ophthalmopathy. A discovery cohort of about 96 patients, 43 with Graves' ophthalmopathy and approximately 57 with stable Graves' hyperthyroidism, was used to find distinguishing TCR V-J signatures. For training and testing, the 100 or so patients in the discovery cohort were randomly divided in a 7:3 ratio. The paper reports TCR Vbeta CDR3 sequencing of 130 to 150 peripheral blood samples: approximately 43 ophthalmopathy, roughly 80 hyperthyroidism and around 17 progressor patients. The study also compared thyroid tissue and blood T-cell repertoires from more than 5 Graves' hyperthyroidism patients. After blood sampling, hyperthyroidism patients were treated with methimazole at a starting dose of 30 mg daily, and ophthalmopathy patients were treated with high-dose intravenous methylprednisolone. Overall study results and their limits: No statistical method was used to fix the sample size in advance, and group allocation was not hidden from the investigators. In validation, progression to ophthalmopathy was predicted by the model with almost 71% sensitivity and nearly 75% specificity, a median of 6.5 months before onset. Blood samples also contained most of the expanded thyroid clonotypes (frequency above 0.001), which suggests that blood repertoires may reflect thyroid immune responses. In cross-validation, a model built on a 13 V-J signature told ophthalmopathy apart from stable hyperthyroidism with just under 90% sensitivity and 81% to 82% specificity, and in testing the same model reached 80%/75%.

The receptor was isolated from a woman aged 40 to 50 with Graves' ophthalmopathy. The rearrangement joined TRBV29-1 to TRBJ2-1; the central 7 bases match TRBD2. The source material was blood. The CDR3 protein is CSVGASGPYNEQFF. The DNA is as follows: TGCAGCGTTGGCGCTAGCGGACCCTACAATGAGCAGTTCTTC.